At least ten counts were recorded for the clone carrying this T cell receptor (beta chain). During its preparation, the TCRbeta library received unique molecular identifiers. TCRdb used MiXCR to reprocess the PCR reads, holding one entry per CDR3 protein. In the table there are over 120,000 distinct CDR3 sequences, around 8.5% of which are singletons. This specimen belongs to a study of T-cell reconstitution after alpha-beta-depleted transplantation in children. CDR1 and CDR2 (germline): LGHDT, YNNKEL (reference sequence). V dropped 2 bases and J dropped 3 bases, with 5 bases sitting between them. The CDR3 covers 13 residues.

V gene TRBV3-1 combines with J gene TRBJ1-3; D might be TRBD1 (5 bases). The sequence came from a female patient aged 2-9 years who had a stem cell transplant for congenital amegakaryocytic thrombocytopenia, so the T cells may come from the graft donor. Sequencing was performed on PBMCs, mostly from graft donor cells, taken 180 days after TCRalphabeta/CD19-depleted stem cell transplant. CDR3 amino acids: CASSQQGGNTIYF. In DNA form, the CDR3 reads TGTGCCAGCAGCCAACAGGGTGGAAACACCATATATTTT. Full variable domain (remainder filled in from reference TRBV3-1 and TRBJ1-3): DTAVSQTPKYLVTQMGNDKSIKCEQNLGHDTMYWYKQDSKKFLKIMFSYNNKELIINETVPNRFSPKSPDKAHLNLHINSLELGDSAVYFCASSQQGGNTIYFGEGSWLTVV.